Reported below is one TCR beta chain. Its antigen remains unidentified. This record comes from a study of beta chain features in type 1 diabetes. Reverse transcribing all isolated RNA meant expressed TCRB transcripts were sequenced. The assay was immunoSEQ multiplex PCR, and TCRdb's table has in-frame clones only and misses some. This table holds about 300,000 clones, roughly 13% found once. Study-wide findings and caveats: Among all four CD4+ subsets, Type 1 diabetes patients had TCRB CDR3s that were moderately but significantly shorter.

What was sequenced was naive CD4+ T cells from blood. The TCR comes from a woman younger than 35 with type 1 diabetes.

The CDR3 region is CASSPPGGPPDTQYF. The CDR3 bases are TGTGCCAGCAGCCCCCCAGGGGGCCCGCCGGATACGCAGTATTTT. The chain is built from TRBV7-9 and TRBJ2-3, with 8 bases fitting TRBD1. CDR1 and CDR2 (germline): SEHNR, FQNEAQ (reference sequence). The CDR3 runs 15 residues. The ends lost 5 bases at V and 6 bases at J; junction bases unmatched: 10.